These T cell receptor beta chains were read from a single sample in a study of glioma-infiltrating T cells after dendritic cell vaccination. The data were produced by immunoSEQ multiplex PCR, yet TCRdb's version contains in-frame clones alone and is incomplete. Altogether approximately 50,000 clones are present, about 88% being singletons, with the ten largest covering over 4.5%. This sample comprised blood, obtained after dendritic cell vaccination. Receptor source: a human donor with glioblastoma. The CDR3 runs from the conserved cysteine through the conserved F or W. Fields, in order: V gene, J gene, clone size, D gene, CDR3 length, CDR3 DNA, CDR3 protein. D genes are given only for firm matches. Size is omitted from some rows. Given values are once, few, many or a class for expanded clones.

V gene: TRBV6-5
J gene: TRBJ1-1
clone size: NA
D gene: NA
CDR3 length: 15
CDR3 DNA: TGTGCCAGCAGGCCGTTGAGGGTGGAGAACACTGAAGCTTTCTTT
CDR3 protein: CASRPLRVENTEAFF

V gene: TRBV5-4
J gene: TRBJ2-1
clone size: NA
D gene: TRBD1
CDR3 length: 14
CDR3 DNA: TGTGCCAGCAGCTTGGTTACAGGGGGGAATGAGCAGTTCTTC
CDR3 protein: CASSLVTGGNEQFF

V gene: TRBV19
J gene: TRBJ1-5
clone size: NA
D gene: TRBD1
CDR3 length: 12
CDR3 DNA: TGTGCCAGTGACAGGGGTAATCAGCCCCAGCATTTT
CDR3 protein: CASDRGNQPQHF

V gene: TRBV28
J gene: TRBJ2-3
clone size: NA
D gene: TRBD1
CDR3 length: 16
CDR3 DNA: TGTGCCAGCACGGAATGGACAGGGGGAAGTGAGGATACGCAGTATTTT
CDR3 protein: CASTEWTGGSEDTQYF

V gene: TRBV11-2
J gene: TRBJ1-6
clone size: NA
D gene: NA
CDR3 length: 16
CDR3 DNA: TGTGCCAGCAGCCTAACGGACAGAGTCTATAATTCACCCCTCCACTTT
CDR3 protein: CASSLTDRVYNSPLHF

V gene: TRBV10-3
J gene: TRBJ2-7
clone size: NA
D gene: NA
CDR3 length: 15
CDR3 DNA: TGTGCCATCTCCCACGCACGGGGAGGCGCCTACGAGCAGTACTTC
CDR3 protein: CAISHARGGAYEQYF

V gene: TRBV2
J gene: TRBJ1-5
clone size: NA
D gene: NA
CDR3 length: 14
CDR3 DNA: TGTGCCAGCAGTGAAGCTACAACGAATCAGCCCCAGCATTTT
CDR3 protein: CASSEATTNQPQHF

V gene: TRBV7-6
J gene: TRBJ2-7
clone size: NA
D gene: TRBD1
CDR3 length: 15
CDR3 DNA: TGTGCCAGCAGCTCGGTTGGGACAGGATCCTACGAGCAGTACTTC
CDR3 protein: CASSSVGTGSYEQYF

V gene: TRBV9
J gene: TRBJ2-7
clone size: once
D gene: NA
CDR3 length: 15
CDR3 DNA: TGTGCCAGCAGCGTAGAGGGGCGCACCTCCTACGAGCAGTACTTC
CDR3 protein: CASSVEGRTSYEQYF

V gene: TRBV5-4
J gene: TRBJ1-1
clone size: once
D gene: NA
CDR3 length: 14
CDR3 DNA: TGTGCCAGCCTCCTCTGGGGGGAGAACACTGAAGCTTTCTTT
CDR3 protein: CASLLWGENTEAFF

V gene: TRBV27
J gene: TRBJ2-2
clone size: once
D gene: TRBD1
CDR3 length: 14
CDR3 DNA: TGTGCCAGCAGTACAGGGGTGAACACCGGGGAGCTGTTTTTT
CDR3 protein: CASSTGVNTGELFF

V gene: TRBV9
J gene: TRBJ2-1
clone size: NA
D gene: NA
CDR3 length: 16
CDR3 DNA: TGTGCCAGCAGCCCCTGGGGGGCGGGAGTGTACAATGAGCAGTTCTTC
CDR3 protein: CASSPWGAGVYNEQFF

V gene: TRBV29-1
J gene: TRBJ2-7
clone size: NA
D gene: TRBD1
CDR3 length: 13
CDR3 DNA: TGCAGCGTTGGTGGGACAGAAGGCAGACGGCAGTACTTC
CDR3 protein: CSVGGTEGRRQYF

V gene: TRBV7-3
J gene: TRBJ2-1
clone size: once
D gene: TRBD2
CDR3 length: 15
CDR3 DNA: TGTGCCAGCAGCTTCCAAAGCGGGAGGGGCAATGAGCAGTTCTTC
CDR3 protein: CASSFQSGRGNEQFF

V gene: TRBV7-9
J gene: TRBJ1-5
clone size: NA
D gene: NA
CDR3 length: 14
CDR3 DNA: TGTGCCAGCAGCCGAGACAGGCTCAATCAGCCCCAGCATTTT
CDR3 protein: CASSRDRLNQPQHF

V gene: TRBV19
J gene: TRBJ2-6
clone size: NA
D gene: TRBD1
CDR3 length: 18
CDR3 DNA: TGTGCCAGTAGTGTCAAACGGGACAGGGTGTCTGGGGCCAACGTCCTGACTTTC
CDR3 protein: CASSVKRDRVSGANVLTF

V gene: TRBV28
J gene: TRBJ1-2
clone size: NA
D gene: NA
CDR3 length: 13
CDR3 DNA: TGTGCCAGCAGTTTAGTCGGGGGGTCGGGCTACACCTTC
CDR3 protein: CASSLVGGSGYTF

V gene: TRBV7-3
J gene: TRBJ2-1
clone size: NA
D gene: NA
CDR3 length: 17
CDR3 DNA: TGTGCCAGCAGCCCGTCTTCCGGGAATCGAATCCCCCATGAGCAGTTCTTC
CDR3 protein: CASSPSSGNRIPHEQFF

V gene: TRBV19
J gene: TRBJ2-5
clone size: NA
D gene: NA
CDR3 length: 14
CDR3 DNA: TGTGCCAGTGGGTACGACTACCGTCAAGAGACCCAGTACTTC
CDR3 protein: CASGYDYRQETQYF

V gene: TRBV10-3
J gene: TRBJ2-1
clone size: NA
D gene: TRBD1
CDR3 length: 14
CDR3 DNA: TGTGCCATCAGTACGGGACAGGGTCCCAATGAGCAGTTCTTC
CDR3 protein: CAISTGQGPNEQFF

V gene: TRBV4-1
J gene: TRBJ2-2
clone size: NA
D gene: NA
CDR3 length: 14
CDR3 DNA: TGCGCCAGCAGCCAAATACATTTCACCGGGGAGCTGTTTTTT
CDR3 protein: CASSQIHFTGELFF

V gene: TRBV10-3
J gene: TRBJ1-3
clone size: NA
D gene: NA
CDR3 length: 15
CDR3 DNA: TGTGCCATCAGTGACGCAGGGGCATCCGGAAACACCATATATTTT
CDR3 protein: CAISDAGASGNTIYF

V gene: TRBV7-9
J gene: TRBJ1-2
clone size: NA
D gene: TRBD1
CDR3 length: 16
CDR3 DNA: TGTGCCAGCAGCCCCCGCTGGGACAGGAGGAACTATGGCTACACCTTC
CDR3 protein: CASSPRWDRRNYGYTF

V gene: TRBV5-1
J gene: TRBJ2-3
clone size: NA
D gene: NA
CDR3 length: 16
CDR3 DNA: TGCGCCAGCAGCTGGGTAATTAGCGGTAGCACAGATACGCAGTATTTT
CDR3 protein: CASSWVISGSTDTQYF

V gene: TRBV28
J gene: TRBJ2-6
clone size: NA
D gene: NA
CDR3 length: 15
CDR3 DNA: TGTGCCAGCCTTCGAGACAGCTCTGGGGCCAACGTCCTGACTTTC
CDR3 protein: CASLRDSSGANVLTF

V gene: TRBV12-5
J gene: TRBJ2-1
clone size: NA
D gene: NA
CDR3 length: 13
CDR3 DNA: TGTGCTAGTGGCCCCAGCACTAACAATGAGCAGTTCTTC
CDR3 protein: CASGPSTNNEQFF

V gene: TRBV27
J gene: TRBJ1-2
clone size: NA
D gene: NA
CDR3 length: 14
CDR3 DNA: TGTGCCAGCAGTTTCTCAATCCGGGAGGGCGGCTACACCTTC
CDR3 protein: CASSFSIREGGYTF

V gene: TRBV7-6
J gene: TRBJ2-2
clone size: NA
D gene: TRBD2
CDR3 length: 15
CDR3 DNA: TGTGCCAGCAGCTCCCAGGCGGGAGGAACCGGGGAGCTGTTTTTT
CDR3 protein: CASSSQAGGTGELFF

V gene: TRBV7-3
J gene: TRBJ2-6
clone size: once
D gene: TRBD1
CDR3 length: 17
CDR3 DNA: TGTGCCAGCAGCTGGACAGGGCCGGCTTCTGGGGCCAACGTCCTGACTTTC
CDR3 protein: CASSWTGPASGANVLTF

V gene: TRBV21-1
J gene: TRBJ2-7
clone size: NA
D gene: NA
CDR3 length: 16
CDR3 DNA: TGTGCCAGCAGCAAAATAACTAGCGGGAGATCCTACGAGCAGTACTTC
CDR3 protein: CASSKITSGRSYEQYF

V gene: TRBV27
J gene: TRBJ1-3
clone size: NA
D gene: NA
CDR3 length: 13
CDR3 DNA: TGTGCCAGCAGTTCCAGCTCTGGAAACACCATATATTTT
CDR3 protein: CASSSSSGNTIYF

V gene: TRBV7-3
J gene: TRBJ1-2
clone size: NA
D gene: TRBD1
CDR3 length: 13
CDR3 DNA: TGTGCCAGCAGCTTAGGGACAGGGGGTGGCTACACCTTC
CDR3 protein: CASSLGTGGGYTF

V gene: TRBV18
J gene: TRBJ2-3
clone size: NA
D gene: NA
CDR3 length: 13
CDR3 DNA: TGTGCCAGCTCACAGGAGATCCCAGATACGCAGTATTTT
CDR3 protein: CASSQEIPDTQYF

V gene: TRBV6-5
J gene: TRBJ2-7
clone size: NA
D gene: TRBD1
CDR3 length: 15
CDR3 DNA: TGTGCCAGCAGTTACGCAGAGACAGGGGACTACGAGCAGTACTTC
CDR3 protein: CASSYAETGDYEQYF

V gene: TRBV2
J gene: TRBJ2-5
clone size: NA
D gene: TRBD2
CDR3 length: 16
CDR3 DNA: TGTGCCAGCAGTCTCGGACTAGCGGGAGGACAAGAGACCCAGTACTTC
CDR3 protein: CASSLGLAGGQETQYF

V gene: TRBV7-5
J gene: TRBJ1-1
clone size: NA
D gene: NA
CDR3 length: 17
CDR3 DNA: TGTGCCAGAAGTGACCTCACGAGACACTCTGTCGACACTGAAGCTTTCTTT
CDR3 protein: CARSDLTRHSVDTEAFF

V gene: TRBV7-9
J gene: TRBJ1-1
clone size: NA
D gene: NA
CDR3 length: 14
CDR3 DNA: TGTGCCAGCCGGGTAGGGGCCGCTTCGGGTGAAGCTTTCTTT
CDR3 protein: CASRVGAASGEAFF

V gene: TRBV5-1
J gene: TRBJ1-2
clone size: NA
D gene: TRBD1
CDR3 length: 13
CDR3 DNA: TGCGCCAGCAGCCCAGGGACAGTCTATGGCTACACCTTC
CDR3 protein: CASSPGTVYGYTF

V gene: TRBV28
J gene: TRBJ1-2
clone size: NA
D gene: TRBD1
CDR3 length: 12
CDR3 DNA: TGTGCCAGCAAGGACAGGAACTATGGCTACACCTTC
CDR3 protein: CASKDRNYGYTF

V gene: TRBV12-2
J gene: TRBJ1-5
clone size: NA
D gene: NA
CDR3 length: 16
CDR3 DNA: TGTGCAAGTCGCCTCCGAGGACAGGCCAGCAATCAGCCCCAGCATTTT
CDR3 protein: CASRLRGQASNQPQHF

V gene: TRBV7-6
J gene: TRBJ2-3
clone size: NA
D gene: TRBD2
CDR3 length: 15
CDR3 DNA: TGTGCCAGCAGCTCGACTAGCGGGAGAGGAGATACGCAGTATTTT
CDR3 protein: CASSSTSGRGDTQYF

V gene: TRBV25-1
J gene: TRBJ1-4
clone size: NA
D gene: NA
CDR3 length: 13
CDR3 DNA: TGTGCCAGCAGCCAGGATTGGAATGAAAAACTGTTTTTT
CDR3 protein: CASSQDWNEKLFF

V gene: TRBV5-1
J gene: TRBJ2-2
clone size: NA
D gene: TRBD2
CDR3 length: 17
CDR3 DNA: TGCGCCAGCAGCGGGGGACTTGGCGGGAGGGCGACCGGGGAGCTGTTTTTT
CDR3 protein: CASSGGLGGRATGELFF

V gene: TRBV11-2
J gene: TRBJ2-1
clone size: NA
D gene: TRBD2
CDR3 length: 13
CDR3 DNA: TGTGCCAGCAGCCTGATTAGCGGGAGAGAGCAGTTCTTC
CDR3 protein: CASSLISGREQFF

V gene: TRBV5-1
J gene: TRBJ2-1
clone size: few
D gene: TRBD2
CDR3 length: 14
CDR3 DNA: TGCGCCAGCGCGGCGGGAGGGCTTTCAAATGAGCAGTTCTTC
CDR3 protein: CASAAGGLSNEQFF

V gene: TRBV19
J gene: TRBJ1-2
clone size: NA
D gene: TRBD1
CDR3 length: 15
CDR3 DNA: TGTGCCAGTAGTATGTCCAGGACAGGAGATTATGGCTACACCTTC
CDR3 protein: CASSMSRTGDYGYTF

V gene: TRBV7-2
J gene: TRBJ1-5
clone size: few
D gene: NA
CDR3 length: 14
CDR3 DNA: TGTGCCAGCAGCTTAGGGAGAAACAATCAGCCCCAGCATTTT
CDR3 protein: CASSLGRNNQPQHF

V gene: TRBV7-3
J gene: TRBJ2-3
clone size: NA
D gene: NA
CDR3 length: 13
CDR3 DNA: TGTGCCAGCAGCTCAATGGCCACAGATACGCAGTATTTT
CDR3 protein: CASSSMATDTQYF

V gene: TRBV19
J gene: TRBJ2-1
clone size: once
D gene: TRBD1
CDR3 length: 14
CDR3 DNA: TGTGCCAGTCATTTACCGGGACAGTACAATGAGCAGTTCTTC
CDR3 protein: CASHLPGQYNEQFF

V gene: TRBV9
J gene: TRBJ2-1
clone size: NA
D gene: NA
CDR3 length: 11
CDR3 DNA: TGTGCCAGCAGCTTTCGGGATGAGCAGTTCTTC
CDR3 protein: CASSFRDEQFF